These 11 T cell receptor beta chains were all obtained from the same sample, sequenced in a study of beta chain features in type 1 diabetes. Since all of the isolated RNA was reverse transcribed, expressed TCRB transcripts were what got sequenced. The data were produced by immunoSEQ multiplex PCR, yet TCRdb's version contains in-frame clones alone and is incomplete. The profile shows over 200,000 clones, approximately 11% of them singletons. Study outcomes and limitations: Moderate yet significant TCRB CDR3 shortening was seen in Type 1 diabetes patients in all four CD4+ subsets.

These TCRs are of unknown antigen specificity. The sample taken for sequencing was naive CD4+ T cells from blood. These receptors were obtained from a man younger than 45 with type 1 diabetes.

A few counts support this clone. The chain has TRBV15 and TRBJ2-1; D not certain. Germline CDR1 reads LNHNV; CDR2 reads YYDKDF (reference sequence). This CDR3 is built from 14 residues. Trimming stripped 0 bases from V and 8 bases from J, with 11 bases between. This CDR3 reads CATSRDRSRDEQFF. The CDR3 coding sequence is TGTGCCACCAGCAGAGATCGAAGTCGGGATGAGCAGTTCTTC. The full variable domain, its missing parts supplied by reference TRBV15 and TRBJ2-1, is DAMVIQNPRYQVTQFGKPVTLSCSQTLNHNVMYWYQQKSSQAPKLLFHYYDKDFNNEADTPDNFQSRRPNTSFCFLDIRSPGLGDTAMYLCATSRDRSRDEQFFGPGTRLTVL.

The chain couples TRBV4-2 to TRBJ1-1; 10 nucleotides align to TRBD1. CDR3 size: 16 residues. CDR1 is LGHNA, CDR2 YNFKEQ, per germline. The J segment lost 5 bases and the V segment lost 0 bases, leaving 6 bases of the junction unmatched. This CDR3 is CASSQDWTGGGTEAFF. The CDR3, as DNA: TGTGCCAGCAGCCAAGATTGGACAGGGGGAGGAACTGAAGCTTTCTTT.

This clone showed up just a few times. The V gene is TRBV30, the J gene TRBJ1-5, with D perhaps TRBD1 (5 bases). V lost 3 bases and J lost 9, with 12 bases in between. The V gene's germline CDR1 is GTSNPN and CDR2 SVGIG (reference sequence). This CDR3 contains 12 residues. CDR3 nucleotides: TGTGCCTGGAGCAGGGATGGGCTGCCCCAGCATTTT. Amino acid sequence: CAWSRDGLPQHF. Full variable domain (remainder filled in from reference TRBV30 and TRBJ1-5): SQTIHQWPATLVQPVGSPLSLECTVEGTSNPNLYWYRQAAGRGLQLLFYSVGIGQISSEVPQNLSASRPQDRQFILSSKKLLLSDSGFYLCAWSRDGLPQHFGDGTRLSIL.

The chain employs TRBV19 and TRBJ1-1; D gene unclear. CDR1 LNHDA and CDR2 SQIVND come from the germline V gene (reference sequence). This CDR3 has 13 amino acids. With 6 bases removed from V and 5 bases from J, the gap between germline ends came to 13 bases. The CDR3 coding sequence is TGTGCCAGTAGATACGGGGTGCGTACTGAAGCTTTCTTT. It yields the protein CASRYGVRTEAFF.

The chain carries TRBV11-2 and TRBJ2-7; no clear D. Trimming pared 5 bases from V and 2 bases from J, leaving 13 bases between. This CDR3 region has 14 residues. CDR1 SGHAT and CDR2 FQNNGV come from the germline V gene. The CDR3 region is CASSPENLPYEQYF. For the CDR3, the DNA is TGTGCCAGCAGCCCGGAGAACCTACCCTACGAGCAGTACTTC.

The table lists this clone with a few counts. In DNA form, the CDR3 reads TGTGCCAGCAGCCCCCCATGGGGCGAACGCGAGCAGTTCTTC. Protein sequence: CASSPPWGEREQFF. This chain links TRBV14 with TRBJ2-1, with D perhaps matching TRBD1 (5 bases). The CDR3 has 14 amino acids. Germline V gene data show CDR1 as SGHDN and CDR2 as FVKESK. V was clipped by 4 bases and J by 10 bases, with 17 bases between them.

This clone was seen a handful of times. J is TRBJ1-2 and V is TRBV5-4; D perhaps matches TRBD1 (6 bases). V dropped 4 bases and J dropped 8 bases, with 12 bases sitting between them. The CDR3 totals 12 residues. Germline V CDR1 and CDR2: SGHNT, YYREEE (reference sequence). The DNA of the CDR3 is TGTGCCAGCAGCGAGGGACAATGGGGCTACACCTTC. Its translation is CASSEGQWGYTF.

V is TRBV29-1 and J is TRBJ1-2; 8 bases fit TRBD1. This CDR3 region has 15 residues. Losses at the gene ends were 7 bases for V and 0 bases for J; bases not matched to a gene: 10. Germline CDR1 reads SQVTM; CDR2 reads ANQGSEA. CDR3 sequence (DNA): TGCAGCGCCCCGGACAGGGAGTGGGCTAACTATGGCTACACCTTC. Protein sequence: CSAPDREWANYGYTF.

The V call is TRBV15, the J call TRBJ1-2, with D unclear. The CDR3 covers 12 residues. V was pared by 5 bases and J by 4 bases, with 8 bases between. The germline V gene encodes CDR1 LNHNV and CDR2 YYDKDF (reference sequence). CDR3 in amino acids: CATSGTVYGYTF. The CDR3 DNA is TGTGCCACCAGCGGAACAGTCTATGGCTACACCTTC.

The chain combines TRBV2 with TRBJ1-5; 11 bases are a match to TRBD1. The CDR3 consists of 15 residues. The germline CDR1 and CDR2 sequences are SNHLY and FYNNEI. J was trimmed by 9 bases and V by 7 bases; bases with no gene match: 11. CDR3 in DNA: TGTGCCAGCACTATCCGGGACAGGGGGATAGGGCCCCAGCATTTT. Protein: CASTIRDRGIGPQHF. Looking up the rest from reference TRBV2 and TRBJ1-5 gives the full variable domain: EPEVTQTPSHQVTQMGQEVILRCVPISNHLYFYWYRQILGQKVEFLVSFYNNEISEKSEIFDDQFSVERPDGSNFTLKIRSTKLEDSAMYFCASTIRDRGIGPQHFGDGTRLSIL.

The chain recombines TRBV30 with TRBJ2-4; TRBD1 agrees at 8 bases. Unmatched junction bases numbered 7, after V lost 5 bases and J lost 4 bases. The CDR3 has 14 residues. Germline V CDR1 and CDR2: GTSNPN, SVGIG (reference sequence). The CDR3 region is CAWSPQGAKNIQYF. DNA for the CDR3: TGTGCCTGGTCCCCTCAGGGGGCGAAAAACATTCAGTACTTC. The whole variable domain, remainder taken from reference TRBV30 and TRBJ2-4, is SQTIHQWPATLVQPVGSPLSLECTVEGTSNPNLYWYRQAAGRGLQLLFYSVGIGQISSEVPQNLSASRPQDRQFILSSKKLLLSDSGFYLCAWSPQGAKNIQYFGAGTRLSVL.